The sequence of this T cell receptor beta chain was determined in a study of T cell responses to AZD1222 COVID-19 vaccine. On this clone: Its antigen is unknown.

General study results and limits: Seropositivity was recorded at baseline in only six AZD1222 recipients. Vaccine-related CD4 TCRs covered spike, predominating at 160-218 and 743-854.

CDR1 is LNHDA and CDR2 is SQIVND in the germline V gene (reference sequence). This CDR3 comprises 15 residues. The V and J ends lost 8 bases and 1 base respectively, with 17 bases between them. TCRdb keeps only in-frame clones here, not all; method: immunoSEQ multiplex PCR. The sample lists around 110,000 clones, 90% to 95% occurring once. The chain joins TRBV19 to TRBJ1-2; a weak D match, TRBD1 (5 bases). The sequencing used peripheral blood, collected on day 0 of AZD1222 vaccination. The TCR was taken from an adult in good health. CDR3 protein: CASRPRGGVNYGYTF. The CDR3 DNA reads TGTGCCAGTCGACCGCGGGGGGGAGTTAACTATGGCTACACCTTC.